These T cell receptor beta chains were read from a single sample in a study of T cell repertoires in cytomegalovirus infection. For these TCRs, the target antigens are not known. Each CDR3 protein is one row after TCRdb ran MiXCR on the reads. The sample includes about 110,000 distinct CDR3 sequences, 10% of them seen just once. The sequenced sample was PBMCs, sequenced either directly or after in vitro stimulation (not recorded which). The receptors stem from a human donor in good health (CMV status not recorded). Some clones in this sample may be carry-over from other donors' samples. Both conserved end residues are part of each CDR3.

V	J	CDR3
TRBV19	TRBJ2-1	CASLPGQGRYNEQFF
TRBV3-1	TRBJ2-1	CASSLYVPGGTFPNEQFF
TRBV29-1	TRBJ2-3	CSGGGRTYTDTQYF
TRBV12-3/TRBV12-4	TRBJ2-3	CASSHKQGAGDTQYF
TRBV7-9	TRBJ2-1	CASSSQGADEQFF
TRBV29-1	TRBJ2-1	CSAAGTSGGSYNEQFF
TRBV24-1	TRBJ2-1	CATSDPSGTSEVYDEQFF
TRBV7-2	TRBJ2-3	CASSLTRLADTQYF
TRBV28	TRBJ2-2	CASSTGDSTGELFF
TRBV6-2/TRBV6-3	TRBJ2-3	CASSKTSGSGRLATDTQYF
TRBV6-5	TRBJ2-7	CASTRLAGVPEQYF
TRBV20-1	TRBJ2-3	CSAGHSGQGTDTQYF
TRBV7-2	TRBJ2-7	CASSPRTSGNYEQYF
TRBV20-1	TRBJ2-2	CSARGGGRTGELFF
TRBV14	TRBJ2-5	CASSQRPVRQGPQETQYF
TRBV12-3/TRBV12-4	TRBJ1-5	CASSGDTGTGNQPQHF
TRBV6-8	TRBJ1-1	CASSPLAVGSTEAFF
TRBV28	TRBJ2-7	CASSFGDYEQYF
TRBV20-1	TRBJ1-2	CSAWDFRRSYGYTF
TRBV19	TRBJ2-1	CASTPRTAYNEQFF
TRBV7-8	TRBJ2-1	CASSPRAVAGIGLNEQFF
TRBV28	TRBJ2-1	CASSPGYLVGEQFF
TRBV20-1	TRBJ2-5	CSARDIQGVETQYF
TRBV4-1	TRBJ1-4	CASSQGPGTGATNEKLFF
TRBV7-8	TRBJ2-1	CASSRYSEIGFNEQFF
TRBV7-2	TRBJ1-1	CASGRRLGQGRTEAFF
TRBV7-2	TRBJ2-5	CASSLSRLMWGETQYF
TRBV28	TRBJ2-1	CASSLTGGYNEQFF
TRBV29-1	TRBJ1-5	CSVSGGIGNQPQHF
TRBV7-2	TRBJ2-3	CASSLGSTGSGTDTQYF
TRBV7-2	TRBJ2-2	CASSPRQDTGELFF
TRBV7-3	TRBJ2-2	CASSKRRGTGELFF
TRBV7-8	TRBJ2-1	CASSSPEGLAVYNEQFF
TRBV5-4	TRBJ1-2	CASSLRTGYNYGYTF
TRBV5-1	TRBJ2-7	CASSLGGSGFSYEQYF
TRBV12-3/TRBV12-4	TRBJ1-6	CASSLGQYNSPLHF
TRBV7-2	TRBJ1-3	CASSTDSMGTGNTIYF